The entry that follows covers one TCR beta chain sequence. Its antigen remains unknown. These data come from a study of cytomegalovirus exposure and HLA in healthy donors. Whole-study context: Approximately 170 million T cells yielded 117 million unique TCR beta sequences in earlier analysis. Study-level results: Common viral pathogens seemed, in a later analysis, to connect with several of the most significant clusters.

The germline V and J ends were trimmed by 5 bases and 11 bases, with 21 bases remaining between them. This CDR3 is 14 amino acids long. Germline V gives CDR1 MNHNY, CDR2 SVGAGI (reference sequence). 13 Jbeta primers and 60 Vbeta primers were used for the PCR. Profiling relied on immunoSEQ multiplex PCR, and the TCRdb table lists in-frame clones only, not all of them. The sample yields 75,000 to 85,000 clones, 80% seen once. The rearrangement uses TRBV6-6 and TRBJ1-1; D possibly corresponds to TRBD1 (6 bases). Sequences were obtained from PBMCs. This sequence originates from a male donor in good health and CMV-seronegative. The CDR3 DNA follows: TGTGCCAGCAGTCCGACAGGCCCCCGCGGTTTGGCTTTCTTT. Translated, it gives CASSPTGPRGLAFF.